Following are 15 T cell receptor beta chains from one sample sequenced in a study of shared clonotypes between healthy human individuals. Sequenced by immunoSEQ multiplex PCR; TCRdb stores in-frame clones only, minus some. The repertoire consists of millions of clones, with roughly 94% occurring once and the leading ten covering 0.1% to 0.15%. The specimen was naive CD4+ T cells sorted from blood. Subset noted: CD45RA+ positively selected. The source of these receptors is a man aged 18 to 29 in good health.

This clone appeared once. This sequence joins TRBV29-1 and TRBJ1-5; 7 bases are a match to TRBD1. Germline-derived CDR1 and CDR2 are SQVTM and ANQGSEA. Losses at the gene ends were 4 bases for V and 3 bases for J; bases not matched to a gene: 3. This CDR3 has 13 amino acids. For the CDR3, the DNA is TGCAGCGTTGGGGGACAGCTCAATCAGCCCCAGCATTTT. Its translation is CSVGGQLNQPQHF.

As DNA, the CDR3 is TGTGCCAGCAGCTCTTTGGCCGGGACCTACTACGAGCAGTACTTC. Its protein is CASSSLAGTYYEQYF. The chain links TRBV5-4 to TRBJ2-7; D may match TRBD1 or TRBD2 (5 bases each). V was trimmed by 3 bases and J by 3 bases, leaving 16 bases between them. Germline V gives CDR1 SGHNT, CDR2 YYREEE (reference sequence). The CDR3 is 15 amino acids.

About this clone: Different DNA sequences within this sample yield the same CDR3. Here the CDR3 reads CASSLSGSSYNEQFF. In nucleotides, the CDR3 is TGTGCCAGCAGCCTTTCAGGGAGCTCCTACAATGAGCAGTTCTTC. The chain joins TRBV9 to TRBJ2-1; either TRBD1 or TRBD2 may fit D (5 bases each). The V gene lost 4 bases and the J gene lost 0 bases, with 11 bases spanning the gap. Germline V CDR1 and CDR2: SGDLS, YYNGEE. The CDR3 is 15 residues long.

This rearrangement joins TRBV7-2 to TRBJ2-1; TRBD2 aligns across 9 bases. V trimming: 2 bases; J trimming: 12 bases; junction bases outside the gene matches: 5. CDR3 length: 13 residues. CDR1 is SGHTA, CDR2 FQGNSA, per germline. This chain's CDR3 is CASSLTGLAVQFF. CDR3 sequence (DNA): TGTGCCAGCAGCTTAACGGGACTAGCCGTGCAGTTCTTC.

The chain recombines TRBV18 with TRBJ1-2; TRBD1 matches at 9 bases. The length of the CDR3 is 14 residues. Germline CDR1 is KGHSH and CDR2 is LQKENI. The ends lost 2 bases at V and 7 bases at J; junction bases unmatched: 5. The CDR3 is CASSPMGQGGGYTF. The CDR3 DNA is TGTGCCAGCTCACCAATGGGACAGGGTGGTGGCTACACCTTC.

The chain joins TRBV5-6 to TRBJ1-5, with 12 bases matching TRBD1. The V gene end was trimmed by 2 bases and the J gene end by 3 bases; junction bases not matched to a gene: 6. Per the germline V gene, CDR1 is SGHDT and CDR2 is YYEEEE. This CDR3 region has 17 residues. This CDR3 is CASSLSRDRGLNQPQHF. For the CDR3, the DNA is TGTGCCAGCAGCTTATCCCGGGACAGGGGGCTCAATCAGCCCCAGCATTTT.

This clone was seen once. J is TRBJ2-5 and V is TRBV4-1; TRBD1 is a possible D gene (6 bases). The CDR3 is 15 amino acids. Germline V gives CDR1 MGHRA, CDR2 YSYEKL. Trimming cost V 4 bases and J 1 base, with 13 bases left between them. The CDR3, as DNA: TGCGCCAGCAGCCGCGGACAGATATTCCAAGAGACCCAGTACTTC. Its translation: CASSRGQIFQETQYF.

This clone was seen only once. The chain links TRBV7-9 to TRBJ1-4; TRBD1 is a possible D gene (5 bases). V was pared by 1 base and J by 5 bases, with 8 bases between. Germline assignment: CDR1 SEHNR and CDR2 FQNEAQ (reference sequence). The CDR3 extends over 14 amino acids. The CDR3 sequence: CASSLGDRNEKLFF. In DNA, the CDR3 is TGTGCCAGCAGCTTAGGGGACCGCAATGAAAAACTGTTTTTT.

The rearrangement links TRBV10-2 to TRBJ2-6; D gene uncertain. The CDR3 loop spans 15 amino acids. CDR1 and CDR2 from the germline V gene are WSHSY and SAAADI. V lost 7 bases, J lost 0 bases, and 10 bases lay in between. This CDR3 is CASTTATSGANVLTF. The CDR3 nucleotides read TGCGCCAGCACGACTGCTACCTCTGGGGCCAACGTCCTGACTTTC.

This clone was seen only once. The chain employs TRBV11-2 and TRBJ2-2; D perhaps matches TRBD1 (7 bases). This CDR3 has 16 amino acids. Between the trimmed V and J ends, which lost 5 bases and 5 bases, there was a span of 18 bases. Germline CDR1 SGHAT, CDR2 FQNNGV. CDR3 sequence: CASSLPNRGGTGELFF. The CDR3 DNA reads as TGTGCCAGCAGCCTTCCCAACAGGGGAGGAACCGGGGAGCTGTTTTTT.

The CDR3 sequence: CASSLGRARLAEQYF. The CDR3 DNA is TGTGCCAGCAGTTTGGGAAGGGCGAGGCTCGCCGAGCAGTACTTC. V is TRBV27 and J is TRBJ2-7; D not certain. The V end lost 3 bases, the J end lost 6 bases, and 18 bases lay between the germline ends. Germline V lookup: CDR1 MNHEY, CDR2 SMNVEV (reference sequence). The CDR3 has 15 residues.

This sequence joins TRBV6-6 and TRBJ2-1; no firm D call. V gave up 6 bases and J gave up 6 bases, with 12 bases separating them. The V gene's germline CDR1 is MNHNY and CDR2 SVGAGI (reference sequence). The CDR3 runs to 13 residues. The CDR3 DNA is TGTGCCAGCAGGCTAACAAGGGTCAATGAGCAGTTCTTC. The encoded protein is CASRLTRVNEQFF.

The chain has TRBV5-6 and TRBJ1-3, with D possibly matching TRBD1 (5 bases). CDR3 length: 16 residues. In germline, CDR1 is SGHDT, CDR2 YYEEEE. The V end lost 2 bases, the J end lost 8 bases, and 20 bases lay between the germline ends. The CDR3 sequence: CASSLTTALGRHTIYF. CDR3 DNA sequence: TGTGCCAGCAGCTTAACGACAGCTCTCGGCAGGCACACCATATATTTT.

This clone was counted between two and nine times. V is TRBV4-1 and J is TRBJ1-6; 7 bases are shared with TRBD1. V lost 0 bases to trimming and J lost 7 bases; unmatched junction nucleotides: 6. The germline V gene has CDR1 MGHRA and CDR2 YSYEKL. The CDR3 extends over 16 amino acids. The CDR3 protein is CASSQDPQGRNSPLHF. The CDR3 coding sequence is TGCGCCAGCAGCCAAGATCCACAGGGGAGAAATTCACCCCTCCACTTT.

The chain carries TRBV6-5 and TRBJ2-3; 10 nucleotides line up with TRBD2. The CDR3 consists of 15 residues. V trimming: 10 bases; J trimming: 2 bases; junction bases outside the gene matches: 9. Germline lookup yields CDR1 MNHEY and CDR2 SVGAGI. The CDR3 nucleotides read TGTGCCACCCATATAGCGGGGGGTATCACAGATACGCAGTATTTT. Protein sequence: CATHIAGGITDTQYF.